This T cell receptor (beta chain) was sequenced in a study of blood T cells in healthy people across ages. Healthy Caucasian individuals from Russia aged 6 to 90 served as donors. A second roughly 6 to 11 cycle PCR used barcoded and J-beta primers. One entry per CDR3 protein results from TCRdb running MiXCR on the 5' RACE reads. The sample records around 900,000 distinct CDR3 sequences, 51% being singletons. The CDR3 length is 15 residues. Germline V lookup: CDR1 SEHNR, CDR2 FQNEAQ (reference sequence). Study results and caveats: Greater diversity and more naive CD4+ cells were seen in long-lived donors than in aged donors.

Turning to this clonotype: Its antigen remains unknown.

This receptor was taken from a woman aged 55-69 years in good health. Material: blood. The V and J genes are TRBV7-9 and TRBJ2-5; D may be TRBD2 (7 bases). The DNA end is more similar to TRBJ2-7, so the J call may be wrong. CDR3 DNA sequence: TGTGCCAGCAGCTTAGTTGGCGGGGGCCAGGACGAGCAGTACTTC. This encodes CASSLVGGGQDEQYF.